This TCR beta chain emerged from a study of somatic mutations in cytotoxic T cells in rheumatoid arthritis. Notes on the study in general: In rheumatoid arthritis patients, unlike healthy controls, CD8+ clonality rose with age. Levels of CD8+ T-cell clonality in rheumatoid arthritis patients were statistically indistinguishable from those seen in age-matched healthy controls, with no significant difference.

This CDR3 comprises 14 residues. V trimming: 1 base; J trimming: 7 bases; junction bases outside the gene matches: 2. In germline, CDR1 is LGHNA, CDR2 YSLEER. As concerns this clone: Its antigen is currently unknown.

TCRdb's table, derived via immunoSEQ multiplex PCR, lists solely in-frame clones and lacks some. The sample yields some 2,300 clones, about 85% seen once. J is TRBJ2-1 and V is TRBV4-3; the match to TRBD1 covers 9 bases. This clonotype was sampled from a woman in her seventies with rheumatoid arthritis. Source material: CD8+ T cells sorted from blood. The CDR3 coding sequence is TGCGCCAGCAGCCAAGGGACAGGGGCAAATGAGCAGTTCTTC. It codes for CASSQGTGANEQFF.